This TCR beta chain stems from a study of STAT3 mutations in large granular lymphocyte leukemia. Whole-study results and caveats: At least one immunodominant TCR beta clonotype appeared in every T-cell large granular lymphocyte leukemia patient. TCR clonotype switching after therapy occurred in about 35% of the 18 patients.

Worth noting for this clone: Its target is not known.

TCRdb's table, derived via immunoSEQ multiplex PCR, lists solely in-frame clones and lacks some. Of around 8,600 clones detected, about 89% appear once; the ten largest clones hold over 75%. The receptor comes from a man older than 75 with T-cell large granular lymphocyte leukemia. Some clones in this sample may be carry-over from other donors' samples. The sample taken for sequencing was peripheral blood mononuclear cells.

The CDR3 is CASSLGTYGYTF. The CDR3 DNA reads as TGTGCCAGCAGCTTGGGGACCTATGGCTACACCTTC. The rearrangement uses TRBV5-5 and TRBJ1-2, with D hard to call. CDR3 length: 12 amino acids. V was trimmed by 0 bases and J by 4 bases, leaving 4 bases between them. Germline V CDR1 and CDR2: SGHKS, YYEKEE (reference sequence).